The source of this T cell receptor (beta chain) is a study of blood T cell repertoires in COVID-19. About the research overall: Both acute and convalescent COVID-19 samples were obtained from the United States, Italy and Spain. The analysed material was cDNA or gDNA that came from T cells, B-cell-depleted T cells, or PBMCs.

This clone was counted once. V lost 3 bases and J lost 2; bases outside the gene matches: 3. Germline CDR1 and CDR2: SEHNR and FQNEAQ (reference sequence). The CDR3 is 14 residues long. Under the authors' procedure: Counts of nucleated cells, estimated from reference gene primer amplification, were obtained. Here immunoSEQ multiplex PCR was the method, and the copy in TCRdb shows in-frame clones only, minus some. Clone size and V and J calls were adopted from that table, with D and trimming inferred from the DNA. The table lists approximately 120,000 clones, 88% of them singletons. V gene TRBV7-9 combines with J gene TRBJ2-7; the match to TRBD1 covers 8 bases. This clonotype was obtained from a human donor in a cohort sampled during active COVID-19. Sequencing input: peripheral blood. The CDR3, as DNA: TGTGCCAGCAGCTTGGCAGGGGGCACCTACGAGCAGTACTTC. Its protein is CASSLAGGTYEQYF.